Listed below are T cell receptor beta chains from one sample, sequenced in a study of T cell changes during pregnancy in multiple sclerosis. The repertoire was sequenced with immunoSEQ multiplex PCR; TCRdb's copy has only in-frame clones and lacks some. The table records tens of thousands of clones, around nine tenths of them present only once. The material sequenced was CD4+ T cells from peripheral blood mononuclear cells, taken before pregnancy. The receptors were sampled from a female donor with multiple sclerosis, enrolled in a pregnancy study. The CDR3 runs from the conserved cysteine through the conserved F or W. The D gene is left open where the match is weak. A clone size is listed for some rows: how often the clone was seen (once, few, many), or a class if it is expanded.

cdr3_aa: CASHRGVNTEAFF
cdr3_nt: TGTGCCAGCCATCGGGGGGTGAACACTGAAGCTTTCTTT
v_call: TRBV6-5
j_call: TRBJ1-1
d_call: -
clone_size: -

cdr3_aa: CASSFGSSYNEQFF
cdr3_nt: TGTGCCAGCAGTTTCGGGAGCTCCTACAATGAGCAGTTCTTC
v_call: TRBV28
j_call: TRBJ2-1
d_call: -
clone_size: -

cdr3_aa: CASSAPREGGPTNEKLFF
cdr3_nt: TGTGCCAGTAGTGCCCCCCGGGAGGGGGGGCCAACTAATGAAAAACTGTTTTTT
v_call: TRBV19
j_call: TRBJ1-4
d_call: -
clone_size: -

cdr3_aa: CASSLGLAGTDTQYF
cdr3_nt: TGCGCCAGCAGCCTGGGACTAGCGGGAACAGATACGCAGTATTTT
v_call: TRBV5-1
j_call: TRBJ2-3
d_call: TRBD2
clone_size: -

cdr3_aa: CASSPGQGWGNTIYF
cdr3_nt: TGTGCCAGCAGCCCCGGACAGGGATGGGGAAACACCATATATTTT
v_call: TRBV6-5
j_call: TRBJ1-3
d_call: TRBD1
clone_size: -

cdr3_aa: CASSSGGSTNEKLFF
cdr3_nt: TGTGCCAGCAGCTCGGGGGGTAGCACCAATGAAAAACTGTTTTTT
v_call: TRBV7-7
j_call: TRBJ1-4
d_call: -
clone_size: -

cdr3_aa: CASSLLGLAGDKEQFF
cdr3_nt: TGTGCCAGCAGTCTCCTGGGACTAGCGGGAGATAAAGAGCAGTTCTTC
v_call: TRBV28
j_call: TRBJ2-1
d_call: TRBD2
clone_size: -

cdr3_aa: CASSLTQNTEAFF
cdr3_nt: TGTGCCAGCAGTTTAACACAGAACACTGAAGCTTTCTTT
v_call: TRBV28
j_call: TRBJ1-1
d_call: -
clone_size: once

cdr3_aa: CASSQIPGLAAISTDTQYF
cdr3_nt: TGTGCCAGCAGCCAGATCCCGGGACTAGCAGCTATTAGCACAGATACGCAGTATTTT
v_call: TRBV4-2
j_call: TRBJ2-3
d_call: TRBD2
clone_size: -

cdr3_aa: CASSTPGLSYNEQFF
cdr3_nt: TGCGCCAGCAGTACCCCCGGGTTATCCTACAATGAGCAGTTCTTC
v_call: TRBV10-1
j_call: TRBJ2-1
d_call: -
clone_size: once

cdr3_aa: CASSLGRTSGGHEQFF
cdr3_nt: TGTGCCAGCAGCCTGGGTAGGACTAGCGGGGGGCATGAGCAGTTCTTC
v_call: TRBV7-8
j_call: TRBJ2-1
d_call: TRBD2
clone_size: -

cdr3_aa: CASSIRGQGTDTQYF
cdr3_nt: TGTGCCAGTAGTATACGGGGACAGGGAACAGATACGCAGTATTTT
v_call: TRBV19
j_call: TRBJ2-3
d_call: TRBD1
clone_size: -

cdr3_aa: CASSQYPTAINYGYTF
cdr3_nt: TGTGCCAGCAGCCAGTACCCGACAGCGATTAACTATGGCTACACCTTC
v_call: TRBV14
j_call: TRBJ1-2
d_call: -
clone_size: once

cdr3_aa: CASLQGSSTDTQYF
cdr3_nt: TGTGCCTCCCTACAGGGATCTAGCACAGATACGCAGTATTTT
v_call: TRBV10-3
j_call: TRBJ2-3
d_call: -
clone_size: -

cdr3_aa: CAISAGTGPYEQYF
cdr3_nt: TGTGCCATCAGTGCGGGGACAGGTCCCTACGAGCAGTACTTC
v_call: TRBV10-3
j_call: TRBJ2-7
d_call: TRBD1
clone_size: -

cdr3_aa: CASSRSLAGGLETQYF
cdr3_nt: TGTGCCAGCAGCCGCTCCTTAGCGGGGGGTCTGGAGACCCAGTACTTC
v_call: TRBV7-2
j_call: TRBJ2-5
d_call: TRBD2
clone_size: -

cdr3_aa: CASSLDRHGYTF
cdr3_nt: TGTGCCAGCAGCTTGGACAGGCACGGCTACACCTTC
v_call: TRBV5-4
j_call: TRBJ1-2
d_call: -
clone_size: -